Below are 30 T cell receptor beta chains sequenced from a single sample in a study of graft-versus-host responses after intestinal transplantation. The table came from immunoSEQ multiplex PCR; TCRdb's copy has only in-frame clones and leaves some out. The sample records around 97,000 clones, 91% being singletons. For these receptors, no antigen is known. The sample in question was unstimulated CD4+ T cells sorted from spleen or lymph node cells, obtained before transplant. The origin of the receptors is a human donor who was the organ donor for an intestinal transplant.

The chain recombines TRBV4-3 with TRBJ2-5; TRBD2 agrees at 13 bases. Looked up from germline, CDR1 is LGHNA and CDR2 is YSLEER. This CDR3 contains 17 residues. With V trimmed by 0 bases and J by 7 bases, 8 bases remained unmatched. The CDR3 loop reads CASSQDARLAGGSTQYF. As DNA, the CDR3 is TGCGCCAGCAGCCAAGACGCCCGACTAGCGGGGGGATCGACCCAGTACTTC.

The J gene is TRBJ2-3, the V gene TRBV29-1, with D unclear. There are 13 residues in the CDR3. From germline, CDR1 is SQVTM and CDR2 ANQGSEA. V lost 0 bases to trimming and J lost 0 bases, with 4 bases between them. The CDR3 sequence: CSVEDSSTDTQYF. CDR3 nucleotide sequence: TGCAGCGTTGAAGACAGTAGCACAGATACGCAGTATTTT.

This chain joins TRBV10-3 and TRBJ2-3, with TRBD2 matching 7 bases. J was trimmed by 7 bases and V by 8 bases; bases with no gene match: 9. Germline V gene data show CDR1 as ENHRY and CDR2 as SYGVKD. CDR3 length: 13 residues. For the CDR3, the DNA is TGTGCCATCGGAAAGCGGGGTGGGAATACGCAGTATTTT. Residues: CAIGKRGGNTQYF.

The chain uses TRBV27 and TRBJ2-1; D perhaps matches TRBD1 (5 bases). Trimming took off 2 bases at V and 2 bases at J, with 10 bases between the two ends. Germline V gene sequence: CDR1 MNHEY, CDR2 SMNVEV (reference sequence). This CDR3 comprises 15 residues. CDR3 in DNA: TGTGCCAGCAGTTTACAGGGTACCACCTACAATGAGCAGTTCTTC. Protein: CASSLQGTTYNEQFF.

This clone was picked up one time. The chain joins TRBV18 to TRBJ2-5; TRBD2 matches at 14 bases. This CDR3 region has 16 residues. The J segment lost 11 bases and the V segment lost 3 bases, leaving 11 bases of the junction unmatched. Germline loops: CDR1 KGHSH, CDR2 LQKENI. The DNA for the CDR3 is TGTGCCAGCTCACCGGGACTAGCGGGGGCCGCGAGGGAGCAGTACTTC. This codes for CASSPGLAGAAREQYF.

Note on this clone: At one end the junction does not follow the germline gene, possibly because of a read error. Other DNA sequences in the same sample also yield this CDR3. This rearrangement joins TRBV30 to TRBJ2-3, with D perhaps matching TRBD2 (5 bases). In germline, CDR1 is GTSNPN, CDR2 SVGIG (reference sequence). CDR3 length equals 12 residues. CDR3 sequence (DNA): TGTGCCTGGAGTAGCGGCACGGATACGCAGTATTTT. This encodes CAWSSGTDTQYF.

This sequence joins TRBV2 and TRBJ1-2, with 8 positions matching TRBD1. V trimming: 6 bases; J trimming: 3 bases; junction bases outside the gene matches: 6. The CDR3 length is 14 residues. Germline assignment: CDR1 SNHLY and CDR2 FYNNEI. CDR3 DNA sequence: TGTGCCAGCAGCGCAGACAGGGGACACTATGGCTACACCTTC. Its protein product is CASSADRGHYGYTF.

This chain links TRBV18 with TRBJ1-2; D is possibly TRBD1 (6 bases). V was shortened by 4 bases and J by 7 bases, with 13 bases between the two germline ends. This CDR3 region has 13 residues. The germline V gene has CDR1 KGHSH and CDR2 LQKENI. This CDR3 is CASSQLTGGGYTF. Written as DNA, the CDR3 is TGTGCCAGCTCACAACTGACAGGCGGTGGCTACACCTTC.

This clone showed up just once. The genes are TRBV9 and TRBJ1-2; no clear D gene. From germline, CDR1 is SGDLS and CDR2 YYNGEE. Trimming removed 6 bases at V and 5 bases at J, with 17 bases between. This CDR3 spans 14 amino acids. The CDR3 DNA reads TGTGCCAGCACCACCCCGGGAGGCGGTTATGGCTACACCTTC. Residues: CASTTPGGGYGYTF.

The chain links TRBV7-3 to TRBJ2-7, with D maybe TRBD1 (6 bases). The germline CDR1 and CDR2 sequences are SGHTA and FQGTGA. With 2 bases removed from V and 5 bases from J, the gap between germline ends came to 19 bases. This CDR3 contains 16 residues. The CDR3: CASSLGPPTGSHEQYF. The CDR3 nucleotides read TGTGCCAGCAGCTTAGGACCCCCGACAGGATCCCACGAGCAGTACTTC.

The chain is built from TRBV4-2 and TRBJ2-3; perhaps TRBD2 as D (5 bases). Trimming removed 0 bases at V and 0 bases at J, with 16 bases between. Germline CDR1 and CDR2: LGHNA and YNFKEQ. The CDR3 runs 18 residues. Here the CDR3 DNA reads TGTGCCAGCAGCCAAGATCCTCTGACGGGAACTAGCACAGATACGCAGTATTTT. Residues: CASSQDPLTGTSTDTQYF.

The rearrangement uses TRBV6-6 and TRBJ2-1; the D is unclear. CDR3 length: 12 amino acids. V shed 6 bases and J shed 5 bases, with 8 bases lying between them. CDR1 and CDR2 from the germline V gene are MNHNY and SVGAGI (reference sequence). CDR3 loop: CASSRENNEQFF. For the CDR3, the DNA is TGTGCCAGCAGCCGAGAAAACAATGAGCAGTTCTTC.

The chain couples TRBV4-2 to TRBJ2-3; TRBD1 matches 8 bases. The CDR3 runs 17 residues. V trimming: 1 base; J trimming: 4 bases; junction bases outside the gene matches: 10. The germline V gene encodes CDR1 LGHNA and CDR2 YNFKEQ. The CDR3 is CASSQVSTGDRSDTQYF. The CDR3 bases are TGTGCCAGCAGCCAAGTCTCGACAGGGGATCGCTCAGATACGCAGTATTTT.

The V and J genes are TRBV7-3 and TRBJ1-3, with D maybe TRBD1 (5 bases). The CDR3 is 20 residues long. Germline V gene lookup returns CDR1 SGHTA and CDR2 FQGTGA. Trimming removed 4 bases from V and 1 base from J, with 26 bases in between. CDR3 sequence (DNA): TGTGCCAGCAGCTGGGAGGCATCGACAGTGACATTAAATTCTGGAAACACCATATATTTT. Translating gives CASSWEASTVTLNSGNTIYF.

The J gene is TRBJ1-1, the V gene TRBV4-2; unclear D gene. Germline CDR1 and CDR2: LGHNA and YNFKEQ. Trimming pared 0 bases from V and 1 base from J, leaving 6 bases between. The CDR3 is made up of 14 amino acids. In DNA form, the CDR3 reads TGTGCCAGCAGCCAAGATACGGGGAACACTGAAGCTTTCTTT. It yields the protein CASSQDTGNTEAFF.

The V gene is TRBV4-3, the J gene TRBJ1-2; D unresolved. V lost 7 bases to trimming and J lost 13 bases, with 7 bases between them. CDR1 LGHNA and CDR2 YSLEER come from the germline V gene. The CDR3 has 8 amino acids. CDR3 sequence: CASKQLTF. The CDR3 DNA sequence: TGCGCCAGCAAACAGCTCACCTTC.

V gene TRBV6-4 combines with J gene TRBJ1-1; 9 nucleotides match TRBD1. J lost 3 bases, V lost 5 bases, and 1 base had no gene match. CDR3 length equals 13 residues. From germline, CDR1 is MRHNA and CDR2 SNTAGT. The CDR3 loop reads CASSRDRDTEAFF. CDR3 bases: TGTGCCAGCAGTCGGGACAGGGACACTGAAGCTTTCTTT.

The rearrangement joins TRBV5-1 to TRBJ2-1; 8 nucleotides align to TRBD2. Germline CDR1 and CDR2: SGHRS and YFSETQ. The CDR3 totals 18 residues. J lost 4 bases, V lost 4 bases, and 16 bases had no gene match. This chain's CDR3 is CASSPGRGGLTTYNEQFF. The CDR3 region has the DNA TGCGCCAGCAGCCCAGGACGGGGGGGCCTAACGACATACAATGAGCAGTTCTTC.

The chain couples TRBV7-2 to TRBJ2-7; 8 nucleotides agree with TRBD1. CDR1 and CDR2 (germline): SGHTA, FQGNSA. Trimming cost V 1 base and J 4 bases; bases outside gene matches: 6. The CDR3 is made up of 15 amino acids. The CDR3: CASSLGGTGPYEQYF. The CDR3 bases are TGTGCCAGCAGCTTAGGCGGGACAGGCCCGTACGAGCAGTACTTC.

The chain is built from TRBV5-4 and TRBJ2-3; 13 nucleotides line up with TRBD2. Germline V CDR1 and CDR2: SGHNT, YYREEE (reference sequence). The CDR3 runs 18 residues. Trimming took 2 bases from V and 0 from J; bases not matched to a gene: 6. The CDR3 nucleotides read TGTGCCAGCAGCTTCGGACTAGCGGGGGCTACTAGCACAGATACGCAGTATTTT. Amino acids: CASSFGLAGATSTDTQYF.

This clone has a handful of counts. V is TRBV5-6 and J is TRBJ1-3; the D is unclear. This CDR3 region has 12 residues. The V end was cut by 2 bases, the J end by 9 bases, with 9 bases between. Germline CDR1 reads SGHDT; CDR2 reads YYEEEE. The CDR3 DNA reads TGTGCCAGCAGCTTTCTGGGAGCCACCATATATTTT. Protein sequence: CASSFLGATIYF.

This clone came up a few times. CDR3: CASSIEGGWTLNTEAFF. CDR3 DNA: TGTGCCAGTAGTATAGAGGGAGGGTGGACCCTCAACACTGAAGCTTTCTTT. The chain combines TRBV19 with TRBJ1-1; no reliable D call. The germline gives CDR1 LNHDA, CDR2 SQIVND (reference sequence). The CDR3 sequence is 17 residues long. The V and J ends lost 0 bases and 2 bases respectively, with 16 bases between them. Variable domain in full (rest from reference TRBV19 and TRBJ1-1): DGGITQSPKYLFRKEGQNVTLSCEQNLNHDAMYWYRQDPGQGLRLIYYSQIVNDFQKGDIAEGYSVSREKKESFPLTVTSAQKNPTAFYLCASSIEGGWTLNTEAFFGQGTRLTVV.

The genes are TRBV13 and TRBJ1-1, with 7 bases matching TRBD1. The J segment lost 5 bases and the V segment lost 5 bases, leaving 8 bases of the junction unmatched. The length of the CDR3 is 14 residues. Germline CDR1 reads PRHDT; CDR2 reads FYEKMQ (reference sequence). CDR3 amino acids: CASSTTGDWTEAFF. The CDR3 DNA follows: TGTGCCAGCAGCACAACAGGGGACTGGACTGAAGCTTTCTTT.

The genes are TRBV29-1 and TRBJ2-1, with 7 nucleotides matching TRBD1. The CDR3 length is 14 residues. Germline V gene lookup returns CDR1 SQVTM and CDR2 ANQGSEA. V gave up 5 bases and J gave up 3 bases; unmatched junction bases: 7. The CDR3 coding sequence is TGCAGCGTTCCCCCCGGGACAGACTACAATGAGCAGTTCTTC. Translated, it gives CSVPPGTDYNEQFF.

The rearrangement joins TRBV6-5 to TRBJ2-7; D unclear. This CDR3 spans 15 amino acids. Deletions cut 2 bases from V and 2 bases from J, with 13 bases between. Germline V gives CDR1 MNHEY, CDR2 SVGAGI. CDR3 amino acids: CASSYEWAPTYEQYF. CDR3 DNA: TGTGCCAGCAGTTACGAGTGGGCCCCGACCTACGAGCAGTACTTC.

The V call is TRBV19, the J call TRBJ2-5; TRBD2 matches at 7 bases. V lost 8 bases and J lost 4; bases outside the gene matches: 10. This CDR3 is 14 amino acids long. Germline V gene lookup returns CDR1 LNHDA and CDR2 SQIVND (reference sequence). DNA for the CDR3: TGTGCCAGTGCAAGGACTAGTAGAAGAGAGACCCAGTACTTC. This codes for CASARTSRRETQYF.

The chain combines TRBV6-6 with TRBJ2-2, with 10 bases aligning to TRBD1. The CDR3 spans 16 residues. Trimming at V came to 6 bases and at J to 7 bases, leaving 11 bases not matched to a gene. Looked up from germline, CDR1 is MNHNY and CDR2 is SVGAGI (reference sequence). The CDR3 coding sequence is TGTGCCAGCAGCTCGGACAGGGGGTTAAGTGGCGGGGAGCTGTTTTTT. Amino acid sequence: CASSSDRGLSGGELFF.

The chain uses TRBV5-1 and TRBJ2-3, with 9 bases identical to TRBD1. Losses at the gene ends were 4 bases for V and 6 bases for J; bases not matched to a gene: 6. CDR1 is SGHRS and CDR2 is YFSETQ in the germline V gene. This CDR3 comprises 14 residues. The CDR3 nucleotides are TGCGCCAGCAGCAGGACAGGGGTTCGGGATACGCAGTATTTT. Translation: CASSRTGVRDTQYF.

The V gene is TRBV19, the J gene TRBJ1-2; D call uncertain. In germline, CDR1 is LNHDA, CDR2 SQIVND (reference sequence). V lost 3 bases and J 2 bases, leaving 7 bases between the germline ends. The CDR3 runs 13 residues. CDR3 coding DNA: TGTGCCAGTAGTATGCGGCAGAACTATGGCTACACCTTC. Translating it yields CASSMRQNYGYTF.

The chain joins TRBV7-9 to TRBJ2-3; TRBD1 might be the D (7 bases). CDR3 length: 15 amino acids. V lost 8 bases and J 0 bases, leaving 15 bases between the germline ends. The germline CDR1 and CDR2 sequences are SEHNR and FQNEAQ (reference sequence). The DNA of the CDR3 is TGTGCCAGCCGATCCAGGGGGGACAGCACAGATACGCAGTATTTT. It yields the protein CASRSRGDSTDTQYF.